Listed below are T cell receptor beta chains from one sample, sequenced in a study of cytomegalovirus exposure and HLA in healthy donors. Libraries were prepared by immunoSEQ multiplex PCR; TCRdb keeps only in-frame clonotypes and omits some of them. This sample's table reports some 80,000 clones. The sequenced sample consisted of PBMCs. These receptors originate from a man over 45 in good health and CMV-seropositive. The CDR3 runs from the conserved cysteine through the conserved F or W. A D gene is named only where the DNA matches it firmly.

j_call | d_call | v_call | cdr3_nt | cdr3_aa
TRBJ2-2 | TRBD1 | TRBV18 | TGTGCCAGCTCACCGGGGACAGGGGACACCGGGGAGCTGTTTTTT | CASSPGTGDTGELFF
TRBJ2-2 | . | TRBV5-6 | TGTGCCAGCTCAAGCCTTGAGGCAGGGACGAACACCGGGGAGCTGTTTTTT | CASSSLEAGTNTGELFF
TRBJ2-3 | . | TRBV7-2 | TGTGCCAGCAGCTTTACGGGGGACCCCGGCACAGATACGCAGTATTTT | CASSFTGDPGTDTQYF
TRBJ2-1 | TRBD1 | TRBV27 | TGTGCCAGCAGTTCTCCGGGACAGGGGGACAATGAGCAGTTCTTC | CASSSPGQGDNEQFF
TRBJ2-5 | TRBD1 | TRBV2 | TGTGCCTGCTTAGGACAGGGGGCTTGGGAGACCCAGTACTTC | CACLGQGAWETQYF
TRBJ2-1 | . | TRBV7-2 | TGTGCCAGCAGCTTAGCGGGGGGAACCTACAATGAGCAGTTCTTC | CASSLAGGTYNEQFF
TRBJ1-6 | . | TRBV18 | TGTGCCAGCTCACCACCTTCGGGGGATAATTCACCCCTCCACTTT | CASSPPSGDNSPLHF
TRBJ1-1 | . | TRBV4-1 | TGCGCCAGCAGCCAAGCAATTATATCTATGAACACTGAAGCTTTCTTT | CASSQAIISMNTEAFF
TRBJ1-2 | . | TRBV18 | TGTGCCAGCTCTTTCCCCGGTCACTATGGCTACACCTTC | CASSFPGHYGYTF
TRBJ1-1 | . | TRBV20-1 | TGCAGTGCCAGTCGGAACACTGAAGCTTTCTTT | CSASRNTEAFF
TRBJ2-7 | . | TRBV9 | TGTGCCAGCAGCACCCCGAGAGGGGACTTATACGAGCAGTACTTC | CASSTPRGDLYEQYF
TRBJ1-4 | TRBD1 | TRBV6-6 | TGTGCCAGCAGTATCGGACAGGAGGGTGAAAAACTGTTTTTT | CASSIGQEGEKLFF
TRBJ1-4 | . | TRBV2 | TGTGCCAGCAGGCCTACAACTAATGAAAAACTGTTTTTT | CASRPTTNEKLFF
TRBJ1-1 | . | TRBV19 | TGTGCCAGTAGTATGGCGGGGGCGGGAACTGAAGCTTTCTTT | CASSMAGAGTEAFF
TRBJ2-2 | . | TRBV11-3 | TGTGCCAGCAGCTTAGGGACTCCCTCACCCGGGGAGCTGTTTTTT | CASSLGTPSPGELFF
TRBJ2-5 | TRBD1 | TRBV5-8 | TGTGCCAGCAGCTTGGGACAGGGGTTTGGAGAGGAGACCCAGTACTTC | CASSLGQGFGEETQYF
TRBJ1-5 | . | TRBV6-5 | TGTGCCAGCAGTTACGGGGGCCCCAATCAGCCCCAGCATTTT | CASSYGGPNQPQHF
TRBJ1-2 | . | TRBV5-6 | TGTGCCAGCAGCTTGGTGGGCAGGGCACTAAAAAGTGGCTACACCTTC | CASSLVGRALKSGYTF
TRBJ2-3 | TRBD1 | TRBV5-8 | TGTGCCAGCAGCAGGGGACAGGGGGCCTATACGCAGTATTTT | CASSRGQGAYTQYF
TRBJ2-5 | . | TRBV5-4 | TGTGCCAGCAGCTTGACCGGGGAAGAGACCCAGTACTTC | CASSLTGEETQYF
TRBJ2-6 | . | TRBV7-2 | TGTGCCAGCAGCTTAGGAGCGGAAGGGGCCAACGTCCTGACTTTC | CASSLGAEGANVLTF
TRBJ2-2 | . | TRBV11-2 | TGTGCCAGCACCTCCCCCACGGGGATAAGGGAGCTGTTTTTT | CASTSPTGIRELFF
TRBJ1-1 | . | TRBV5-6 | TGTGCCAGCAGCTTGAAGCGGGACACTGAAGCTTTCTTT | CASSLKRDTEAFF
TRBJ1-1 | . | TRBV11-2 | TGTGCCAGCAGCTTGGGGGGTCCCGACACTGAAGCTTTCTTT | CASSLGGPDTEAFF
TRBJ2-5 | TRBD2 | TRBV2 | TGTGCCAGCACTTTGGGACTAGCGGGGGGACAAGAGACCCAGTACTTC | CASTLGLAGGQETQYF
TRBJ1-5 | TRBD1 | TRBV30 | TGTGCCTGGAGTACAGGGGTGGAACAGCCCCAGCATTTT | CAWSTGVEQPQHF
TRBJ2-7 | TRBD1 | TRBV27 | TGTGCCAGCAGTTCGGTGGGACAGGTTACCTACGAGCAGTACTTC | CASSSVGQVTYEQYF
TRBJ1-1 | . | TRBV9 | TGTGCCAGCAGCGAGGGGGAGGGAGGTATCACTGAAGCTTTCTTT | CASSEGEGGITEAFF
TRBJ1-1 | TRBD1 | TRBV5-8 | TGTGCCAGCAGCCGACAGGGGAACTCTGAAGCTTTCTTT | CASSRQGNSEAFF
TRBJ2-2 | . | TRBV29-1 | TGCAGCGCTGCGGATACCGGGGAGCTGTTTTTT | CSAADTGELFF
TRBJ2-5 | . | TRBV11-1 | TGTGCCAGCAGCTTATACGGGGTGACCCAAGAGACCCAGTACTTC | CASSLYGVTQETQYF
TRBJ2-1 | . | TRBV6-1 | TGTGCCAGCCAGCGACTAGTCAGGGATAACGATGAGCAGTTCTTC | CASQRLVRDNDEQFF
TRBJ1-1 | . | TRBV6-1 | TGTGCCAGCAGCAGAGGGCCTAACACTGAAGCTTTCTTT | CASSRGPNTEAFF
TRBJ2-7 | TRBD1 | TRBV7-9 | TGTGCCAGCAGCCATCCGGGACAGGTCCCCTACGAGCAGTACTTC | CASSHPGQVPYEQYF